Listed below are T cell receptor beta chains from one sample, sequenced in a study of T-cell reconstitution after alpha-beta-depleted transplantation in children. TCRdb re-called the PCR reads through MiXCR, storing one row per CDR3 protein. Counted here are roughly 500,000 distinct CDR3 sequences, about 31% occurring once; the ten biggest clones make up 2% to 2.5%. The input for sequencing was PBMCs from the stem cell graft donor, taken from the stem cell graft. The receptor set was obtained from a human donor who donated a stem cell graft to a child with aplastic anemia. Both conserved end residues are part of each CDR3. Each record gives: clone size, V gene, D gene, CDR3 length, J gene, CDR3 protein, CDR3 DNA. A D gene is named only where the DNA matches it firmly. Expanded clones are given a class, and other clones once, few, many or no size at all.

abundance: .
v_gene: TRBV6-2/TRBV6-3
d_gene: TRBD2
len: 17
j_gene: TRBJ2-1
CDR3aa: CASSYSRKAGGYNEQFF
CDR3nt: TGTGCCAGCAGTTACTCGAGGAAGGCGGGAGGTTACAATGAGCAGTTCTTC

abundance: many
v_gene: TRBV6-5
d_gene: .
len: 14
j_gene: TRBJ1-1
CDR3aa: CASSYSGVNTEAFF
CDR3nt: TGTGCCAGCAGTTACTCGGGGGTGAACACTGAAGCTTTCTTT

abundance: .
v_gene: TRBV6-2/TRBV6-3
d_gene: .
len: 15
j_gene: TRBJ2-7
CDR3aa: CASKVNGAETYEQYF
CDR3nt: TGTGCCAGCAAAGTAAACGGGGCGGAGACCTACGAGCAGTACTTC

abundance: .
v_gene: TRBV20-1
d_gene: TRBD2
len: 15
j_gene: TRBJ2-7
CDR3aa: CSASKLAEEWYEQYF
CDR3nt: TGCAGTGCTAGTAAGCTAGCGGAGGAGTGGTACGAGCAGTACTTC

abundance: few
v_gene: TRBV7-2
d_gene: .
len: 13
j_gene: TRBJ1-5
CDR3aa: CASSLALFQPQHF
CDR3nt: TGTGCCAGCAGCTTAGCGTTGTTTCAGCCCCAGCATTTT

abundance: .
v_gene: TRBV15
d_gene: .
len: 16
j_gene: TRBJ2-1
CDR3aa: CATSRVSRRGYNEQFF
CDR3nt: TGTGCCACCAGCAGAGTAAGTCGTAGGGGTTACAATGAGCAGTTCTTC

abundance: few
v_gene: TRBV5-6
d_gene: TRBD2
len: 15
j_gene: TRBJ2-5
CDR3aa: CASSFGGVGGETQYF
CDR3nt: TGTGCCAGCAGCTTCGGGGGGGTCGGAGGCGAGACCCAGTACTTC

abundance: few
v_gene: TRBV30
d_gene: .
len: 15
j_gene: TRBJ1-3
CDR3aa: CAWSPRPPEGNTIYF
CDR3nt: TGTGCCTGGAGCCCGCGGCCTCCCGAGGGAAACACCATATATTTT

abundance: .
v_gene: TRBV7-8
d_gene: .
len: 17
j_gene: TRBJ2-3
CDR3aa: CASSLETSYTSTDTQYF
CDR3nt: TGTGCCAGCAGCTTAGAAACTAGCTACACTAGCACAGATACGCAGTATTTT

abundance: .
v_gene: TRBV20-1
d_gene: .
len: 11
j_gene: TRBJ2-7
CDR3aa: CSARVGSEQYF
CDR3nt: TGCAGTGCTAGAGTAGGGTCCGAGCAGTACTTC

abundance: .
v_gene: TRBV13
d_gene: TRBD1
len: 15
j_gene: TRBJ1-2
CDR3aa: CASTVPGTANYGYTF
CDR3nt: TGTGCCAGCACCGTGCCCGGGACAGCAAACTATGGCTACACCTTC

abundance: few
v_gene: TRBV5-1
d_gene: TRBD1
len: 14
j_gene: TRBJ1-2
CDR3aa: CASSSRGRNYGYTF
CDR3nt: TGCGCCAGCAGCTCTAGGGGGCGAAACTATGGCTACACCTTC

abundance: .
v_gene: TRBV4-3
d_gene: .
len: 16
j_gene: TRBJ2-1
CDR3aa: CASSLSFRFIDNEQFF
CDR3nt: TGCGCCAGCAGCCTTTCGTTCCGGTTTATAGATAATGAGCAGTTCTTC

abundance: few
v_gene: TRBV4-3
d_gene: TRBD1
len: 16
j_gene: TRBJ1-4
CDR3aa: CASSQGVQGAREKLFF
CDR3nt: TGCGCCAGCAGCCAGGGGGTACAGGGGGCGCGGGAAAAACTGTTTTTT

abundance: .
v_gene: TRBV7-2
d_gene: .
len: 14
j_gene: TRBJ2-3
CDR3aa: CASSFALSTDTQYF
CDR3nt: TGTGCCAGCAGCTTCGCTCTAAGCACAGATACGCAGTATTTT

abundance: few
v_gene: TRBV29-1
d_gene: TRBD2
len: 16
j_gene: TRBJ2-2
CDR3aa: CSGRRASGGVAGELFF
CDR3nt: TGCAGCGGGAGGCGTGCTAGTGGGGGGGTCGCCGGGGAGCTGTTTTTT

abundance: .
v_gene: TRBV7-2
d_gene: .
len: 13
j_gene: TRBJ2-1
CDR3aa: CASSFAGINEQFF
CDR3nt: TGTGCCAGCAGCTTTGCGGGCATCAATGAGCAGTTCTTC

abundance: .
v_gene: TRBV20-1
d_gene: .
len: 13
j_gene: TRBJ1-2
CDR3aa: CSARVTVNYGYTF
CDR3nt: TGCAGTGCTAGAGTCACAGTAAACTATGGCTACACCTTC

abundance: few
v_gene: TRBV29-1
d_gene: TRBD2
len: 14
j_gene: TRBJ2-1
CDR3aa: CSVPPAGGPNEQFF
CDR3nt: TGCAGCGTTCCCCCAGCGGGAGGGCCGAATGAGCAGTTCTTC

abundance: .
v_gene: TRBV5-1
d_gene: .
len: 14
j_gene: TRBJ2-3
CDR3aa: CASRFTLSTDTQYF
CDR3nt: TGCGCCAGCAGATTCACCCTTAGCACAGATACGCAGTATTTT

abundance: once
v_gene: TRBV11-1
d_gene: .
len: 14
j_gene: TRBJ2-2
CDR3aa: CATGQLSIGGELFF
CDR3nt: TGTGCCACGGGCCAACTCTCAATTGGCGGGGAGCTGTTTTTT

abundance: .
v_gene: TRBV27
d_gene: .
len: 14
j_gene: TRBJ1-4
CDR3aa: CASSFRDVREKLFF
CDR3nt: TGTGCCAGCAGTTTTAGGGACGTACGAGAAAAACTGTTTTTT

abundance: once
v_gene: TRBV2
d_gene: TRBD1
len: 11
j_gene: TRBJ2-1
CDR3aa: CASRQGGPRIF
CDR3nt: TGTGCCAGCAGACAGGGGGGCCCCAGGATCTTC

abundance: .
v_gene: TRBV5-6
d_gene: TRBD2
len: 15
j_gene: TRBJ2-2
CDR3aa: CASSFGTSAGGELFF
CDR3nt: TGTGCCAGCAGTTTTGGGACTAGCGCTGGCGGGGAGCTGTTTTTT

abundance: few
v_gene: TRBV6-1
d_gene: TRBD1
len: 15
j_gene: TRBJ1-2
CDR3aa: CASSLWTGEGYGYTF
CDR3nt: TGTGCCAGCAGTCTCTGGACAGGGGAGGGCTATGGCTACACCTTC

abundance: .
v_gene: TRBV7-2
d_gene: .
len: 13
j_gene: TRBJ2-1
CDR3aa: CASSFAAVYEQFF
CDR3nt: TGTGCCAGCAGCTTTGCAGCGGTCTATGAGCAGTTCTTC

abundance: .
v_gene: TRBV20-1
d_gene: .
len: 15
j_gene: TRBJ2-3
CDR3aa: CSARVGTIRTDTQYF
CDR3nt: TGCAGTGCTAGAGTAGGGACCATCCGCACAGATACGCAGTATTTT

abundance: .
v_gene: TRBV4-3
d_gene: TRBD2
len: 17
j_gene: TRBJ2-1
CDR3aa: CASSPTSGGILYNEQFF
CDR3nt: TGCGCCAGCAGCCCGACTAGCGGGGGGATACTTTACAATGAGCAGTTCTTC

abundance: few
v_gene: TRBV5-6
d_gene: TRBD2
len: 16
j_gene: TRBJ2-1
CDR3aa: CASSFDRTSGYNEQFF
CDR3nt: TGTGCCAGCAGCTTCGACCGGACTAGCGGGTACAATGAGCAGTTCTTC

abundance: .
v_gene: TRBV29-1
d_gene: TRBD2
len: 16
j_gene: TRBJ2-5
CDR3aa: CSVAELAGGLGETQYF
CDR3nt: TGCAGCGTTGCGGAACTAGCGGGAGGTTTAGGAGAGACCCAGTACTTC

abundance: few
v_gene: TRBV4-2
d_gene: TRBD2
len: 16
j_gene: TRBJ2-1
CDR3aa: CASSQLKAGGMDEQFF
CDR3nt: TGTGCCAGCAGCCAACTAAAGGCGGGAGGGATGGATGAGCAGTTCTTC

abundance: .
v_gene: TRBV7-6
d_gene: .
len: 13
j_gene: TRBJ2-7
CDR3aa: CASSPPGSYEQYF
CDR3nt: TGTGCCAGCAGCCCCCCTGGGTCCTACGAGCAGTACTTC

abundance: .
v_gene: TRBV10-3
d_gene: TRBD1
len: 15
j_gene: TRBJ1-1
CDR3aa: CAISGPGQGNTEAFF
CDR3nt: TGTGCCATCAGTGGCCCGGGACAGGGGAACACTGAAGCTTTCTTT

abundance: few
v_gene: TRBV29-1
d_gene: .
len: 15
j_gene: TRBJ2-1
CDR3aa: CSVEEFASAYNEQFF
CDR3nt: TGCAGCGTTGAAGAGTTCGCTAGCGCTTACAATGAGCAGTTCTTC

abundance: .
v_gene: TRBV5-1
d_gene: .
len: 15
j_gene: TRBJ1-5
CDR3aa: CASSPSGGDGQPQHF
CDR3nt: TGCGCCAGCAGTCCCAGCGGGGGGGATGGTCAGCCCCAGCATTTT

abundance: .
v_gene: TRBV3-1
d_gene: TRBD2
len: 19
j_gene: TRBJ2-2
CDR3aa: CASSQPPGTSGTRAGELFF
CDR3nt: TGTGCCAGCAGCCAACCGCCCGGGACTAGCGGGACTCGGGCCGGGGAGCTGTTTTTT

abundance: few
v_gene: TRBV10-3
d_gene: TRBD1
len: 12
j_gene: TRBJ1-2
CDR3aa: CASNRDREGYTF
CDR3nt: TGTGCCTCTAACCGGGACAGGGAAGGCTACACCTTC

abundance: .
v_gene: TRBV20-1
d_gene: TRBD1
len: 12
j_gene: TRBJ1-4
CDR3aa: CSARQGREKLFF
CDR3nt: TGCAGTGCCAGACAGGGGCGGGAAAAACTGTTTTTT

abundance: .
v_gene: TRBV29-1
d_gene: TRBD2
len: 14
j_gene: TRBJ2-7
CDR3aa: CSVGVAGSSYEQYF
CDR3nt: TGCAGCGTTGGTGTAGCGGGGAGCTCCTACGAGCAGTACTTC

abundance: few
v_gene: TRBV29-1
d_gene: .
len: 12
j_gene: TRBJ2-2
CDR3aa: CSGGGLTGELFF
CDR3nt: TGCAGCGGAGGGGGGTTAACCGGGGAGCTGTTTTTT

abundance: few
v_gene: TRBV4-2
d_gene: TRBD2
len: 16
j_gene: TRBJ2-1
CDR3aa: CASSQEGTSGHNEQFF
CDR3nt: TGTGCCAGCAGCCAAGAAGGGACTAGCGGCCACAATGAGCAGTTCTTC

abundance: .
v_gene: TRBV5-1
d_gene: TRBD2
len: 16
j_gene: TRBJ2-1
CDR3aa: CASSPTGTSGDNEQFF
CDR3nt: TGCGCCAGCAGCCCAACCGGGACTAGCGGCGACAATGAGCAGTTCTTC

abundance: .
v_gene: TRBV5-1
d_gene: TRBD1
len: 16
j_gene: TRBJ2-7
CDR3aa: CASSLAGTGISYEQYF
CDR3nt: TGCGCCAGCAGCTTGGCAGGGACAGGGATATCCTACGAGCAGTACTTC

abundance: .
v_gene: TRBV20-1
d_gene: TRBD2
len: 18
j_gene: TRBJ2-7
CDR3aa: CSARDRGTSGRGIYEQYF
CDR3nt: TGCAGTGCTAGAGATCGGGGGACTAGCGGGCGAGGAATCTACGAGCAGTACTTC

abundance: few
v_gene: TRBV20-1
d_gene: .
len: 12
j_gene: TRBJ2-1
CDR3aa: CSAPTWSNEQFF
CDR3nt: TGCAGTGCTCCCACATGGTCGAATGAGCAGTTCTTC

abundance: .
v_gene: TRBV5-5
d_gene: .
len: 14
j_gene: TRBJ1-2
CDR3aa: CASSPAQGALGYTF
CDR3nt: TGTGCCAGCAGCCCGGCACAGGGAGCCCTAGGCTACACCTTC